This T cell receptor beta chain was identified during a study of tumor-infiltrating lymphocytes in primary liver carcinoma. Study overall: All patients had surgically resected primary liver carcinoma. Staging placed the tumors at T1-T3 N0M0, and they measured about 4 to 11 cm across.

Study-level points and caveats: CD8+ and CD4+ repertoires went uncompared, the samples being bulk unsorted.

A remark on this clonotype: Its antigen is unknown. One end of the junction varies from germline; a read error may be responsible.

Starting material of approximately 500 ng total RNA yielded TCR beta cDNA via a constant-region primer. Slightly modified ARM-PCR served as the procedure for the TCR beta libraries. These libraries came from three rounds of nested multiplex PCR. The first two PCR rounds used TRBV1-TRBV30 forward primers with a C-beta reverse primer, about 10 cycles each. MiXCR, run by TCRdb on the multiplex PCR reads, gives a single entry per CDR3 protein. The data show approximately 330,000 distinct CDR3 sequences, with roughly 61% seen just once and under 8% held by the top ten. Blood RNA came from unsorted whole blood; germline DNA was also extracted. The CDR3 is 12 amino acids. The germline CDR1 and CDR2 sequences are SGHAT and FQNNGV.

The rearrangement links TRBV11-2 to TRBJ1-1; maybe TRBD1 (5 bases). The specimen sequenced was peripheral blood. The TCR sequence derives from a man aged 40-49 years with primary liver carcinoma and hepatitis B virus infection. The CDR3: CASCRTGSEAFF. The CDR3 DNA reads TGTGCCAGCTGCCGAACAGGATCTGAAGCCTTCTTT.